A selection of T cell receptor beta chains follows, all from one sample in a study of PD-L1 blockade in urothelial cancer. Some clones are missing from TCRdb's copy, which holds only in-frame ones; the method was immunoSEQ multiplex PCR. The sample lists 20,000 to 30,000 clones, roughly 84% occurring once. Sequences were derived from PBMCs, sampled around atezolizumab (anti-PD-L1) treatment. The receptors were gathered from a man aged 70 or older with urothelial cancer. CDR3s include the opening cysteine and the closing phenylalanine or tryptophan. The D gene is left open where the match is weak.

CDR3aa	d_gene	v_gene	j_gene
CASSPQGAGNTDTQYF	TRBD1	TRBV18	TRBJ2-3
CAWSPGTGKNEKLFF	TRBD1	TRBV30	TRBJ1-4
CASSSGIAGGSYEQYF	TRBD2	TRBV6-6	TRBJ2-7
CASRPDTGDFGYTF	NA	TRBV6-6	TRBJ1-2
CASSPSGSYNEQFF	NA	TRBV4-2	TRBJ2-1
CASSPGTGDEKLFF	TRBD1	TRBV13	TRBJ1-4
CSVERGSWTDTQYF	NA	TRBV29-1	TRBJ2-3
CASSFQGSKLFF	NA	TRBV28	TRBJ1-4
CASSLDSLATEAFF	NA	TRBV5-1	TRBJ1-1
CASSDRAQDTQYF	TRBD1	TRBV19	TRBJ2-3
CASSPKSPGLRGIEQFF	NA	TRBV7-3	TRBJ2-1
CASSQNRGPGNEQYF	TRBD1	TRBV28	TRBJ2-7